These 29 T cell receptor beta chains were all obtained from the same sample, sequenced in a study of prognosis after radiotherapy for stage I lung cancer. From genomic DNA, two-round multiplex PCR was used to amplify TCR beta CDR3. First-round PCR employed TRBV- and TRBJ-specific primers for each gene. One entry per CDR3 protein results from TCRdb running MiXCR on the multiplex PCR reads. The sample records fewer than 25,000 distinct CDR3 sequences, roughly 44% being singletons. The sequencing here drew on PBMCs, taken before or after stereotactic body radiation therapy (not recorded which). All receptors derive from a donor aged 50 or older with non-small cell lung cancer.

This chain joins TRBV9 and TRBJ2-3; perhaps TRBD2 as D (5 bases). The length of the CDR3 is 16 residues. V dropped 0 bases and J dropped 5 bases, with 16 bases sitting between them. Germline V gives CDR1 SGDLS, CDR2 YYNGEE. The CDR3 DNA is TGTGCCAGCAGCGTAGACGAGGGAGAGGAGATAGATACGCAGTATTTT. Its protein is CASSVDEGEEIDTQYF.

This clonotype showed up many times. This chain uses TRBV20-1 with TRBJ2-3; possible D gene TRBD1, 6 bases. Deletions cut 6 bases from V and 2 bases from J, with 15 bases between. Germline CDR1 DFQATT, CDR2 SNEGSKA (reference sequence). CDR3 length: 14 amino acids. CDR3 nucleotide sequence: TGCAGTGCCTTTGTAACAGGGACCACAGATACGCAGTATTTT. Residues: CSAFVTGTTDTQYF.

This clonotype was counted ten times or more. This chain joins TRBV5-1 and TRBJ1-1, with 7 nucleotides matching TRBD1. Per germline, CDR1 SGHRS and CDR2 YFSETQ. The CDR3 has 13 amino acids. V was pared by 0 bases and J by 8 bases, with 4 bases of the junction left unmatched. The CDR3 loop reads CASSLGDRLEAFF. The CDR3 DNA sequence: TGCGCCAGCAGCTTGGGGGACAGACTCGAAGCTTTCTTT.

This CDR3 reads CASSLGPAGGGSPLHF. The CDR3 region has the DNA TGTGCCAGCAGCTTAGGGCCGGCAGGGGGAGGTTCACCCCTCCACTTT. The chain joins TRBV11-2 to TRBJ1-6; 7 positions match TRBD1. This CDR3 contains 16 residues. Germline loops: CDR1 SGHAT, CDR2 FQNNGV. Trimming took 1 base from V and 9 from J; bases not matched to a gene: 9.

There are many counts of this clonotype. The CDR3 protein is CATSDLVWGRQFF. CDR3 nucleotide sequence: TGTGCCACCAGTGATTTGGTGTGGGGACGGCAGTTCTTC. This chain connects TRBV24-1 to TRBJ2-1; perhaps D is TRBD1 or TRBD2 (5 bases each). Germline V lookup: CDR1 KGHDR, CDR2 SFDVKD. The CDR3 length is 13 residues. V dropped 0 bases and J dropped 12 bases, with 11 bases sitting between them.

In its sample, this clonotype ranks as medium-sized (0.01 to 0.1%). The chain carries TRBV5-1 and TRBJ1-2, with a possible D match to TRBD1 (6 bases). Trimming took 5 bases from V and 3 from J, leaving 20 bases between them. Per germline, CDR1 SGHRS and CDR2 YFSETQ. The CDR3 runs to 16 residues. The chain's CDR3 is CASRVRVGQIHYGYTF. The CDR3 DNA sequence: TGCGCCAGCAGGGTCCGCGTCGGACAGATCCACTATGGCTACACCTTC.

Many counts were recorded for this clonotype. The CDR3 nucleotides are TGCAGTGCTAGAGGGTTGGCGGGAGGGGGGGAGGGGGATGAGCAGTTCTTC. Encoded protein: CSARGLAGGGEGDEQFF. This chain uses TRBV20-1 with TRBJ2-1, with TRBD2 identical over 9 bases. Germline V gene lookup returns CDR1 DFQATT and CDR2 SNEGSKA (reference sequence). The V gene end was trimmed by 1 base and the J gene end by 8 bases; junction bases not matched to a gene: 15. The length of the CDR3 is 17 residues.

This clonotype came up once. This chain joins TRBV5-1 and TRBJ2-3, with TRBD1 matching 8 bases. Germline trimming cut 4 bases from V and 2 bases from J; bases unmatched to any gene: 6. CDR1 and CDR2 (germline): SGHRS, YFSETQ. The CDR3 runs 15 residues. CDR3 region: CASSGGQGYTDTQYF. The CDR3 DNA reads TGCGCCAGCAGCGGCGGACAGGGATACACAGATACGCAGTATTTT.

As concerns this clonotype: A far larger clone is a single base away, which makes a read error likely. This chain uses TRBV6-4 with TRBJ2-2; possible D gene TRBD2, 5 bases. Germline CDR1 is MRHNA and CDR2 is SNTAGT. CDR3 length: 14 residues. Trimming removed 6 bases at V and 7 bases at J, with 15 bases between. CDR3 DNA: TGTGCCAGCAGATATGGGTTGGGAGTCGGGGAGCTGTTTTTT. It is translated as CASRYGLGVGELFF.

The chain couples TRBV6-1 to TRBJ2-3; D not resolved. Looked up from germline, CDR1 is MNHNS and CDR2 is SASEGT. V was cut by 7 bases and J by 2 bases, with 19 bases left in between. The CDR3 spans 16 residues. The CDR3 loop reads CASTRRRVGNTDTQYF. CDR3 nucleotide sequence: TGTGCCAGCACCAGACGGCGTGTAGGTAACACAGATACGCAGTATTTT.

In its sample, this clonotype was seen many times. The chain has TRBV2 and TRBJ1-2, with a weak D call TRBD1 (5 bases). The CDR3 totals 12 residues. The V gene's germline CDR1 is SNHLY and CDR2 FYNNEI. V gave up 2 bases and J gave up 6 bases, with 7 bases separating them. This CDR3 reads CASSERGNGYTF. In DNA, the CDR3 is TGTGCCAGCAGTGAACGGGGGAATGGCTACACCTTC.

This clonotype was picked up many times. The chain is built from TRBV10-2 and TRBJ2-5; 8 bases map to TRBD2. The length of the CDR3 is 15 residues. Germline V gives CDR1 WSHSY, CDR2 SAAADI. V was clipped by 5 bases and J by 5 bases; unmatched bases: 10. CDR3 loop: CASSQGLSGSETQYF. CDR3 in DNA: TGCGCCAGCAGTCAGGGTCTCAGCGGGAGTGAGACCCAGTACTTC.

On this clonotype: A much bigger clone sits one base away, suggesting this may be a read error. This chain connects TRBV7-2 to TRBJ1-5, with a possible D match to TRBD1 (6 bases). CDR1 is SGHTA, CDR2 FQGNSA, per germline. This CDR3 is built from 14 residues. The CDR3 DNA sequence: TGTGCCAGCAGATTAGGGACAACTTATCAGCCCCAGCATTTT. Translating it yields CASRLGTTYQPQHF.

This clonotype was seen repeatedly, ten times or more. The rearrangement joins TRBV11-3 to TRBJ2-1, with D perhaps TRBD1 (5 bases). With 5 bases removed from V and 5 bases from J, the gap between germline ends came to 13 bases. Germline values: CDR1 SGHNT, CDR2 YENEEA. The CDR3 spans 14 residues. For the CDR3, the DNA is TGTGCCAGCAGCCCACGGACATATGACAATGAGCAGTTCTTC. Translation: CASSPRTYDNEQFF.

The rearrangement links TRBV11-3 to TRBJ1-2; 9 bases line up with TRBD1. V lost 8 bases, J lost 3 bases, and 10 bases stayed unmatched. Germline lookup yields CDR1 SGHNT and CDR2 YENEEA. The CDR3 has 15 residues. Here the CDR3 DNA reads TGTGCCAGCGGCTCCGACAGGGGGGGAGACTATGGCTACACCTTC. This translates into CASGSDRGGDYGYTF. Based on the CDR3 plus reference TRBV11-3 and TRBJ1-2, the full variable domain is EAGVVQSPRYKIIEKKQPVAFWCNPISGHNTLYWYLQNLGQGPELLIRYENEEAVDDSQLPKDRFSAERLKGVDSTLKIQPAELGDSAVYLCASGSDRGGDYGYTFGSGTRLTVV.

This rearrangement joins TRBV6-2 or TRBV6-3 to TRBJ1-5; D is perhaps TRBD1 (5 bases). The germline V and J ends were trimmed by 7 bases and 5 bases, with 24 bases remaining between them. The V gene's germline CDR1 is MNHEY and CDR2 SVGEGT. This CDR3 spans 17 amino acids. CDR3 sequence reads: CASKGFLGRARYQPQHF. The CDR3 coding sequence is TGTGCCAGCAAAGGTTTTTTGGGGCGGGCCAGGTATCAGCCCCAGCATTTT.

The rearrangement links TRBV11-2 to TRBJ2-7, with 7 nucleotides matching TRBD2. With V trimmed by 3 bases and J by 6 bases, 17 bases remained unmatched. The CDR3 is 17 amino acids. Germline CDR1 is SGHAT and CDR2 is FQNNGV. This CDR3 reads CASSFSTWGGTGAEQYF. The CDR3 DNA reads as TGTGCCAGCAGCTTCAGTACCTGGGGAGGGACCGGGGCCGAGCAGTACTTC.

Sample share makes this clonotype medium-sized. This chain connects TRBV12-3 or TRBV12-4 to TRBJ2-1; no definite D call. V gave up 6 bases and J gave up 4 bases, with 7 bases separating them. The CDR3 has 12 residues. The CDR3 sequence: CASSPNYNEQFF. CDR3 DNA: TGTGCCAGCAGCCCTAATTACAATGAGCAGTTCTTC.

This clonotype was counted ten times or more. The chain combines TRBV24-1 with TRBJ2-2, with 9 nucleotides matching TRBD2. Germline V gene lookup returns CDR1 KGHDR and CDR2 SFDVKD. CDR3 length equals 15 residues. Trimming took 5 bases from V and 3 from J; bases not matched to a gene: 3. In nucleotides, the CDR3 is TGTGCCACCAGTGCGCGGGAGGGCCACACCGGGGAGCTGTTTTTT. Its translation: CATSAREGHTGELFF.

This clonotype was observed at least ten times. The chain links TRBV18 to TRBJ2-7, with 13 positions matching TRBD2. Germline CDR1 KGHSH, CDR2 LQKENI. Unmatched junction bases numbered 12, after V lost 11 bases and J lost 5 bases. The CDR3 covers 15 residues. The CDR3 sequence is CAGRTSGSPSDEQYF. In DNA, the CDR3 is TGTGCCGGACGGACTAGCGGGAGTCCTAGCGACGAGCAGTACTTC.

This clonotype showed up many times. V and J are TRBV9 and TRBJ1-1; tentative D call: TRBD1 (6 bases). The CDR3 sequence is 17 residues long. CDR1 is SGDLS, CDR2 YYNGEE, per germline. With 3 bases removed from V and 0 bases from J, the gap between germline ends came to 18 bases. The CDR3 nucleotides read TGTGCCAGCAGCGGAGCGGGGGGCGGGTTGGTGAACACTGAAGCTTTCTTT. This codes for CASSGAGGGLVNTEAFF.

This clonotype was counted at least ten times. This chain joins TRBV7-6 and TRBJ2-1, with D possibly matching TRBD2 (5 bases). The CDR3 consists of 13 residues. From germline, CDR1 is SGHVS and CDR2 FNYEAQ. The CDR3 nucleotides read TGTGCGTCGGGAAGTCCTGGCGACAATGAGCAGTTCTTC. This encodes CASGSPGDNEQFF.

Note on this clonotype: A far larger clone is one nucleotide away, so this likely arose from a read error. The chain combines TRBV7-3 with TRBJ2-1; a possible D gene is TRBD2 (6 bases). This CDR3 has 15 residues. Germline V gene sequence: CDR1 SGHTA, CDR2 FQGTGA. The CDR3 is CASRAGLWSYNEQFF. The CDR3 bases are TGTGCATCCCGGGCAGGACTATGGTCCTACAATGAGCAGTTCTTC.

Comment on this clonotype: One junction end does not reproduce the germline sequence, and a read error may be involved. This rearrangement joins TRBV20-1 to TRBJ2-7, with no clear D. This CDR3 region has 13 residues. From germline, CDR1 is DFQATT and CDR2 SNEGSKA (reference sequence). CDR3 in DNA: TGCAGTGCTCGGTTCTATATGAGTGACGAGCAGTACTTT. This codes for CSARFYMSDEQYF.

This clonotype came up once. The chain carries TRBV2 and TRBJ2-7; perhaps TRBD1 as D (6 bases). Trimming took 3 bases from V and 7 from J, leaving 16 bases between them. The CDR3 sequence is 14 residues long. Germline CDR1 reads SNHLY; CDR2 reads FYNNEI. The CDR3 reads CASSEQGSGYEQYF. The DNA of the CDR3 is TGTGCCAGCAGTGAGCAGGGGTCGGGGTATGAGCAGTACTTC.

This clonotype appeared many times. The rearrangement links TRBV6-1 to TRBJ1-2; D ambiguous. V was pared by 1 base and J by 1 base, with 4 bases between. Germline V gives CDR1 MNHNS, CDR2 SASEGT. The CDR3 length is 13 residues. The CDR3 sequence is CASSEGLNYGYTF. CDR3 nucleotides: TGTGCCAGCAGTGAAGGCCTTAACTATGGCTACACCTTC.

The chain links TRBV20-1 to TRBJ2-7; D gene uncertain. CDR1 is DFQATT, CDR2 SNEGSKA, per germline (reference sequence). With 2 bases removed from V and 0 bases from J, the gap between germline ends came to 14 bases. The CDR3 is made up of 15 amino acids. CDR3 loop: CSARLFGGYSYEQYF. In DNA form, the CDR3 reads TGCAGTGCTAGACTTTTTGGCGGCTACTCCTACGAGCAGTACTTC.

This clonotype has a count of ten or more. CDR3 residues: CATSRAWGSYNEQFF. The CDR3 nucleotides read TGTGCCACCAGCAGGGCTTGGGGCTCCTACAATGAGCAGTTCTTC. The chain uses TRBV15 and TRBJ2-1, with unresolved D. Deletions cut 3 bases from V and 0 bases from J, with 9 bases between. CDR1 and CDR2 (germline): LNHNV, YYDKDF (reference sequence). CDR3 length: 15 residues. Full variable domain (rest looked up from reference TRBV15 and TRBJ2-1): DAMVIQNPRYQVTQFGKPVTLSCSQTLNHNVMYWYQQKSSQAPKLLFHYYDKDFNNEADTPDNFQSRRPNTSFCFLDIRSPGLGDTAMYLCATSRAWGSYNEQFFGPGTRLTVL.

This clonotype was detected only a few times. This may be a read error, as it is one base from a much larger clone. The rearrangement joins TRBV6-1 to TRBJ2-5; D uncertain. The CDR3 is 14 amino acids. V was cut by 3 bases and J by 2 bases, with 10 bases left in between. Germline V lookup: CDR1 MNHNS, CDR2 SASEGT. The CDR3 DNA reads TGTGCCAGCAGTGAGAACTACGATCAAGAGACCCAGTACTTC. This sequence encodes CASSENYDQETQYF.